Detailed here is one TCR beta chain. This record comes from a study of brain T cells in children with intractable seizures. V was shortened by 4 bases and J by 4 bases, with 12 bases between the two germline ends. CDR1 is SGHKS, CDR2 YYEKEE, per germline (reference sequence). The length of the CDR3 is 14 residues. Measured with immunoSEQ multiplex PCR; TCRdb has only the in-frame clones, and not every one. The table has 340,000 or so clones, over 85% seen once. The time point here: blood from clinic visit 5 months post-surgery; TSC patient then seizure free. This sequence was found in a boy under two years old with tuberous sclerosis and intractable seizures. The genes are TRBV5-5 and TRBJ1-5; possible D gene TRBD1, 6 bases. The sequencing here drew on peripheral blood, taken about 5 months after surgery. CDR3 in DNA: TGTGCCAGCAGCCGGCAGGGGACTAATCAGCCCCAGCATTTT. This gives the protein CASSRQGTNQPQHF.